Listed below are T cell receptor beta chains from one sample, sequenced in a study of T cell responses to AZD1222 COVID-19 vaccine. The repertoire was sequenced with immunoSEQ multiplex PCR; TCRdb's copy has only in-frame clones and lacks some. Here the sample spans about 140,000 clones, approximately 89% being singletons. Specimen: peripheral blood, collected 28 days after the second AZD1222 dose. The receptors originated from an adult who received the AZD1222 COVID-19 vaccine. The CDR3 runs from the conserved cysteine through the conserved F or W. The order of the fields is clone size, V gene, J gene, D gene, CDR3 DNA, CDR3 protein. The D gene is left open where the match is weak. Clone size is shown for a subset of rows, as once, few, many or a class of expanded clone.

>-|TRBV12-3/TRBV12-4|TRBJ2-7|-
TGTGCCAGCAGTTTTGACAGCTACGAGCAGTACTTC
CASSFDSYEQYF
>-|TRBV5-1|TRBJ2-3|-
TGCGCCAGCAGCTTGTTGGGGTTCACAGATACGCAGTATTTT
CASSLLGFTDTQYF
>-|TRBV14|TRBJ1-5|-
TGTGCCAGCAGCCAAGGTGACAGACTCAATCAGCCCCAGCATTTT
CASSQGDRLNQPQHF
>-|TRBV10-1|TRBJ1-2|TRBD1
TGCGCCAGCAGTGAGCGGTCCGGGACAGGGGAGGACTATGGCTACACCTTC
CASSERSGTGEDYGYTF
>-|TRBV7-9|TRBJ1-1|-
TGTGCCAGCAGCTTTGGGGGCGATCCTTTCTTT
CASSFGGDPFF
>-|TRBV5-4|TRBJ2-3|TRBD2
TGTGCCAGCAGGGCGGGGGGGCCGTTGGATACGCAGTATTTT
CASRAGGPLDTQYF
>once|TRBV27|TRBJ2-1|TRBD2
TGTGCCAGCAGTGTAACTAGCGGGGGGGTCTCCTACAATGAGCAGTTCTTC
CASSVTSGGVSYNEQFF
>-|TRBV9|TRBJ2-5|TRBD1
TGTGCCAGCAGCCCGACAGGGGGCCAAGAGACCCAGTACTTC
CASSPTGGQETQYF
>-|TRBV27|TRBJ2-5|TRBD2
TGTGCCAGCGCGCTCCGGGCGGCGGGGGGGCCGGAGACCCAGTACTTC
CASALRAAGGPETQYF
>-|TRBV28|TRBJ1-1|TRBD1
TGTGCCAGCAGTATCGCGACAGGGGGAGTCACTGAAGCTTTCTTT
CASSIATGGVTEAFF
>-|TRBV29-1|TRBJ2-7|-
TGCAGCGTTGACTCAGGGTACGAGCAGTACTTC
CSVDSGYEQYF
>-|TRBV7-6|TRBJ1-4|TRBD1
TGTGCCAGCAGCTCAGCCGGGACAGGGGCCTCAAAACTGTTTTTT
CASSSAGTGASKLFF
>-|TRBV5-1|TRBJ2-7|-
TGCGCCAGCAGCCCGCGGGCAGGGGCTTACGAGCAGTACTTC
CASSPRAGAYEQYF
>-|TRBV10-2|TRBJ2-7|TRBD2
TGCGCCAGTAGCGGGAGGACCTACGAGCAGTACTTC
CASSGRTYEQYF
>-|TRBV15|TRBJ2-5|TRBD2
TGTGCCACCAGCAGCGGACTAGCGGGTGCCCTCCAAGAGACCCAGTACTTC
CATSSGLAGALQETQYF
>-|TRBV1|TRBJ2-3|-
TGCACCAGCAGCCCGGGACTAGCGGGAGCAGATACGCAGTATTTT
CTSSPGLAGADTQYF
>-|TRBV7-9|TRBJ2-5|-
TGTGCCAGCAGCTTATTTAATCGAGGGGAGACCCAGTACTTC
CASSLFNRGETQYF
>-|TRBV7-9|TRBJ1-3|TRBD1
TGTGCCAGCAGCACAGACAGGGGAGGAAACACCATATATTTT
CASSTDRGGNTIYF
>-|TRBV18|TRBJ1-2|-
TGTGCCAGCTCACCACCGGAATCCAGGTTCGCGTATGGCTACACCTTC
CASSPPESRFAYGYTF
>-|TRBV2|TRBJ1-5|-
TGTGCCAGCTCATCTGACACTCCCAATCAGCCCCAGCATTTT
CASSSDTPNQPQHF
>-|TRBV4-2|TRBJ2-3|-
TGTGCCAGCAGCCGTCTCGGGGCCCCTAGCACAGATACGCAGTATTTT
CASSRLGAPSTDTQYF
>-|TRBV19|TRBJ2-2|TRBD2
TGTGCCAGTAGTCTAATCCTGGGACTAGCGGGAGGGACCGGGGAGCTGTTTTTT
CASSLILGLAGGTGELFF
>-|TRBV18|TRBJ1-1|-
TGTGCCAGCTCACCACCGAGGAGGGATAACACTGAAGCTTTCTTT
CASSPPRRDNTEAFF
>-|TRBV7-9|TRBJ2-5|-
TGTGCCAGCAGCTTAGATCCCCGTCCGGGGGAGACCCAGTACTTC
CASSLDPRPGETQYF
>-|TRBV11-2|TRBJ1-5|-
TGTGCCAGCAGCTTAGAATGGGGTCAGCCCCAGCATTTT
CASSLEWGQPQHF
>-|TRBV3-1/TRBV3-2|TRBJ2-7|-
TGTGCCAGCAGCCAAGTGCATTCCCGAGCTCGCCACGAGCAGTACTTC
CASSQVHSRARHEQYF
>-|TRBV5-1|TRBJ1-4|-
TGCGCCAGCAGCCCTCGGGATGGGAATGAAAAACTGTTTTTT
CASSPRDGNEKLFF
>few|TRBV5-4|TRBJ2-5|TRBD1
TGTGCCAGCAGCTCAGTAACAGGGGGTAGGCAAGAGACCCAGTACTTC
CASSSVTGGRQETQYF
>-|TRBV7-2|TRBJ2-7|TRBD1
TGTGCCAGCAGCCTCCTATGGACAGGGGGGTCCTACGAGCAGTACTTC
CASSLLWTGGSYEQYF
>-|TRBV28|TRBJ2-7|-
TGTGCCAGCAGTTCAACAGGGGGGGACTACGAGCAGTACTTC
CASSSTGGDYEQYF
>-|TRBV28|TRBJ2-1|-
TGTGCCAGCGGACTTTCTAAGAATGAGCAGTTCTTC
CASGLSKNEQFF
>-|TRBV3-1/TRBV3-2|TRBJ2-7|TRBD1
TGTGCCAGCAGCCAAGACTGGACAGGGAGCTACGAGCAGTACTTC
CASSQDWTGSYEQYF